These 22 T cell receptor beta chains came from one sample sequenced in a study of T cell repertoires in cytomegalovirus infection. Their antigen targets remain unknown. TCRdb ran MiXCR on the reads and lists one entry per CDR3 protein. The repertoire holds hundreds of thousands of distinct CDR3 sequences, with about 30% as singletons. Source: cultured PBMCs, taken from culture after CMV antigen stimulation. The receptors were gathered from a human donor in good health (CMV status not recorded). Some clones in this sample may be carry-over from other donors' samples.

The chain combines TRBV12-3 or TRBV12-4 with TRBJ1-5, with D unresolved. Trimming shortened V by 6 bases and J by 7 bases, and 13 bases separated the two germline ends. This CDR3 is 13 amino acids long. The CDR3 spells CASSRKAGQPQHF. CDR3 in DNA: TGTGCCAGCAGCCGCAAGGCGGGACAGCCCCAGCATTTT.

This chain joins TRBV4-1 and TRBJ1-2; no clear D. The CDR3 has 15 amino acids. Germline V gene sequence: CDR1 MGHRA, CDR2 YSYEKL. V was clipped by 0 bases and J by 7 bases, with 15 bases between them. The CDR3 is CASSQEPREGFGYTF. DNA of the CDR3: TGCGCCAGCAGCCAAGAACCGCGGGAGGGCTTTGGCTACACCTTC.

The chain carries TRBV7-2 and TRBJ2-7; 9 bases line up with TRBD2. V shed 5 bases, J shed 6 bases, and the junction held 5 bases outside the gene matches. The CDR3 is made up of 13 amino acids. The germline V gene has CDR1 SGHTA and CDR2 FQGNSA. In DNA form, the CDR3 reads TGTGCCAGCAGCCCAAGCGGGGGGCTCGAGCAGTACTTC. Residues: CASSPSGGLEQYF.

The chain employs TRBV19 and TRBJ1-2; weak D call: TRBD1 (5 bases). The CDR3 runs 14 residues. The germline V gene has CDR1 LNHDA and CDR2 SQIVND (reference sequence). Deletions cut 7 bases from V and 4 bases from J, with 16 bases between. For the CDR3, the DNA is TGTGCCAGTACCTACGATTGGGGGTCCTATGGCTACACCTTC. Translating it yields CASTYDWGSYGYTF.

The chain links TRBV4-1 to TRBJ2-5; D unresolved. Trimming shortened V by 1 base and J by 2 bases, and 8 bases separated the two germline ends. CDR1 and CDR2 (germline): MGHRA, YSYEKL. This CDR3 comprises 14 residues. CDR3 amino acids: CASSQVSYQETQYF. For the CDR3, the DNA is TGCGCCAGCAGCCAAGTTTCCTATCAAGAGACCCAGTACTTC.

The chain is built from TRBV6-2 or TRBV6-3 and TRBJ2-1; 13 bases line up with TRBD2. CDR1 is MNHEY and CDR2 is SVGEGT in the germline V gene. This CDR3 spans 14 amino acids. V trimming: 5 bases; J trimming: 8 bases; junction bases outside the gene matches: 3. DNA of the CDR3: TGTGCCAGCAGTACTAGCGGGGGGGTAGATGAGCAGTTCTTC. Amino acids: CASSTSGGVDEQFF.

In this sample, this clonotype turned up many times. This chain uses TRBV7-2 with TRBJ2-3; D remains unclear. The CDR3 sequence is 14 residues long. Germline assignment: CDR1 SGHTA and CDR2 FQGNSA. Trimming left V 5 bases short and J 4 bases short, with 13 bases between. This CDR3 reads CASSPAIDADTQYF. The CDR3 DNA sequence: TGTGCCAGCAGCCCCGCAATAGACGCAGATACGCAGTATTTT.

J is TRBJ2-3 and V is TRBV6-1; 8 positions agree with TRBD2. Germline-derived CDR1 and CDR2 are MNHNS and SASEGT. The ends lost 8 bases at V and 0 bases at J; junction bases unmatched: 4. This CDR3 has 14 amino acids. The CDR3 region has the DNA TGTGCCAGCGGCGGGGGGCCTAGCACAGATACGCAGTATTTT. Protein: CASGGGPSTDTQYF.

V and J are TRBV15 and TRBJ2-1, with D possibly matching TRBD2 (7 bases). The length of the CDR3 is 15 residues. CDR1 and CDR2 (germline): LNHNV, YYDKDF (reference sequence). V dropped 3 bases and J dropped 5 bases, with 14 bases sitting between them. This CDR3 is CATSSRAGQDNEQFF. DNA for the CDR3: TGTGCCACCAGCAGCCGAGCGGGACAAGACAATGAGCAGTTCTTC.

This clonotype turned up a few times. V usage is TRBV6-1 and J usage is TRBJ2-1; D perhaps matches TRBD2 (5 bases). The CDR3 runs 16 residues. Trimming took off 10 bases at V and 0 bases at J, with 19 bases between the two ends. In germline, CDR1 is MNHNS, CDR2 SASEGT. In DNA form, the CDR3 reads TGTGCCACCGAAATTCCGGGGAAGTTCTCCTACAATGAGCAGTTCTTC. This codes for CATEIPGKFSYNEQFF.

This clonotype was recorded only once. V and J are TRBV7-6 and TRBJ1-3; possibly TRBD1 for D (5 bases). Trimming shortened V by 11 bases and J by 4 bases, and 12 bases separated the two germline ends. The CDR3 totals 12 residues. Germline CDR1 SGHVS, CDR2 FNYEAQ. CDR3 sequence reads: CAGRNRGNTIYF. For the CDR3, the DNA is TGTGCCGGACGCAACAGGGGAAACACCATATATTTT.

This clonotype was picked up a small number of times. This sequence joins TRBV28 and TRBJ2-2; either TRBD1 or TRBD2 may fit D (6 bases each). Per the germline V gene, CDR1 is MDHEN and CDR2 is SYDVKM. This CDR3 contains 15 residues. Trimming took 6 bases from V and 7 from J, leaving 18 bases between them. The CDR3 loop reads CASSPPTRGGGELFF. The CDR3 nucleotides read TGTGCCAGCAGCCCCCCCACCAGGGGAGGCGGGGAGCTGTTTTTT.

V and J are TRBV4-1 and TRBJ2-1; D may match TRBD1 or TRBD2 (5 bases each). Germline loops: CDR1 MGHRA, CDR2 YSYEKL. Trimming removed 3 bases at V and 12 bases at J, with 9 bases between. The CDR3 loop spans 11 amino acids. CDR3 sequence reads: CASSHTGRQFF. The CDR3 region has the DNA TGCGCCAGCAGCCACACGGGACGGCAGTTCTTC.

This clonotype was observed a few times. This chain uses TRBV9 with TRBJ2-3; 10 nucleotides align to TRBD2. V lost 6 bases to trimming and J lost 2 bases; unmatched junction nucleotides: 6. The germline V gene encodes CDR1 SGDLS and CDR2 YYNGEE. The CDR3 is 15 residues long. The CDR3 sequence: CASKRSGGATDTQYF. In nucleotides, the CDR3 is TGTGCCAGCAAAAGAAGCGGGGGGGCCACAGATACGCAGTATTTT. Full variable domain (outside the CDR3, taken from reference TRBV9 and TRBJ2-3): DSGVTQTPKHLITATGQRVTLRCSPRSGDLSVYWYQQSLDQGLQFLIQYYNGEERAKGNILERFSAQQFPDLHSELNLSSLELGDSALYFCASKRSGGATDTQYFGPGTRLTVL.

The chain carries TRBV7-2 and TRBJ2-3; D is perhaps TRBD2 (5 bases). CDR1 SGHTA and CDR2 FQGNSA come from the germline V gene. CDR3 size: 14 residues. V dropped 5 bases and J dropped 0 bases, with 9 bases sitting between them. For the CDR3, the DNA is TGTGCCAGCAGCCCTAGCCACAGCACAGATACGCAGTATTTT. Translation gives CASSPSHSTDTQYF.

The CDR3 DNA is TGTGCCAGTAGTATCTGGGAGGCTACTGAAGCTTTCTTT. Its protein product is CASSIWEATEAFF. The rearrangement joins TRBV19 to TRBJ1-1; D is unresolved. CDR3 length: 13 amino acids. The germline V gene has CDR1 LNHDA and CDR2 SQIVND (reference sequence). Between the trimmed V and J ends, which lost 3 bases and 5 bases, there was a span of 10 bases.

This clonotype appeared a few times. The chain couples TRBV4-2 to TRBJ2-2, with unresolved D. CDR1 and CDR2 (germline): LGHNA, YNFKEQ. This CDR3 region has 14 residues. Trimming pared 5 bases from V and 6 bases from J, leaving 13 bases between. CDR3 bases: TGTGCCAGCAGCTATCAAAGGACCGCCGGGGAGCTGTTTTTT. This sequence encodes CASSYQRTAGELFF.

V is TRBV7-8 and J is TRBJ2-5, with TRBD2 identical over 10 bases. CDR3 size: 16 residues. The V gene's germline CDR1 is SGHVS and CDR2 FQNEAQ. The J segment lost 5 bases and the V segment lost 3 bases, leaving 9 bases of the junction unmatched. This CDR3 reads CASSLGPSGGAETQYF. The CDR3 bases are TGTGCCAGCAGCTTGGGGCCGAGCGGGGGGGCGGAGACCCAGTACTTC.

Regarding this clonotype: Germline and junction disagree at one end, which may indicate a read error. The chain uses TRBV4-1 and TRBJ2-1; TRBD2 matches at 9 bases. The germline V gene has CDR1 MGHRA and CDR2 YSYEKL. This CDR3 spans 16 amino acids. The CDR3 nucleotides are TGTGCCAGCAGCCAAGATTCAGGACTAGCGTACAATGAGCAGTTCTTC. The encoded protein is CASSQDSGLAYNEQFF.

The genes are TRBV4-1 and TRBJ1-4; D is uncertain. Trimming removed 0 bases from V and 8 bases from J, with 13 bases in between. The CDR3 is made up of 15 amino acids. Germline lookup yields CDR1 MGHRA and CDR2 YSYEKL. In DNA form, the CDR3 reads TGCGCCAGCAGCCAAGATGAAGGGTTGTCGGAAAAACTGTTTTTT. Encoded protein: CASSQDEGLSEKLFF.

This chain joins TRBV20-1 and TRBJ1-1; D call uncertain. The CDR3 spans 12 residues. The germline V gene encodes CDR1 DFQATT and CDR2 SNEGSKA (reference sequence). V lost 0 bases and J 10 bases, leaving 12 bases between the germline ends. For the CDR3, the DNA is TGCAGTGCTAGAGACGGAACGTGGTTAGCTTTCTTT. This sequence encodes CSARDGTWLAFF.

CDR3 DNA: TGTGCCAGTAGTATTGCTAGCGGGGGAGTGGGAGAGCAGTTCTTC. Translating it yields CASSIASGGVGEQFF. The chain uses TRBV19 and TRBJ2-1; 10 bases are shared with TRBD2. Unmatched junction bases numbered 9, after V lost 3 bases and J lost 10 bases. Germline V gene data show CDR1 as LNHDA and CDR2 as SQIVND (reference sequence). There are 15 residues in the CDR3.